This T cell receptor beta chain was obtained from a study of PD-1 blockade in mismatch repair-deficient tumors. Study details: All were previously treated, progressing patients with about twelve mismatch repair-deficient cancer types. Findings and caveats of the study: Rapid post-treatment expansion, then contraction, generally preceding radiologic response, marked tumor-resident clones.

This clone showed up just once. The antigen is not known. Here immunoSEQ multiplex PCR was the method, and the copy in TCRdb shows in-frame clones only, minus some. The repertoire consists of some 48,000 clones, with 81% occurring once and the leading ten covering about 8.1%. All patients were mismatch repair deficient, assessed by either PCR or immunohistochemistry. Three pembrolizumab responders had their TCRs sequenced. The sequence was collected from an adult with mismatch repair-deficient cancer. Specimen: peripheral blood, collected 20 weeks after starting pembrolizumab.

The CDR3: CASSSQGMTNEKLFF. The CDR3 nucleotides are TGTGCCAGCAGCTCCCAGGGTATGACTAATGAAAAACTGTTTTTT. The chain uses TRBV5-5 and TRBJ1-4; tentative D call: TRBD1 (5 bases). From germline, CDR1 is SGHKS and CDR2 YYEKEE (reference sequence). This CDR3 comprises 15 residues. Trimming took 3 bases from V and 2 from J, leaving 11 bases between them. Looking up the rest from reference TRBV5-5 and TRBJ1-4 gives the full variable domain: DAGVTQSPTHLIKTRGQQVTLRCSPISGHKSVSWYQQVLGQGPQFIFQYYEKEERGRGNFPDRFSARQFPNYSSELNVNALLLGDSALYLCASSSQGMTNEKLFFGSGTQLSVL.